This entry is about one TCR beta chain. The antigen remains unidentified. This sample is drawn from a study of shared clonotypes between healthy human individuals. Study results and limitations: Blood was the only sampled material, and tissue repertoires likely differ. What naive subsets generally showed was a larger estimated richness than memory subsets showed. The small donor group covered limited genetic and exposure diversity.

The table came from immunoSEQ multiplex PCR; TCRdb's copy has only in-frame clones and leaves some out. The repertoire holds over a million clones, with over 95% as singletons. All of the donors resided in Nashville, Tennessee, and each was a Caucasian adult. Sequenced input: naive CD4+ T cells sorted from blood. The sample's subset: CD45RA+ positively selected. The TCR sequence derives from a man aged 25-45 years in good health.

CDR3 nucleotides: TGTGCCAGCAGCCGGACAGGGGACTATGGCTACACCTTC. It translates to CASSRTGDYGYTF. This chain connects TRBV7-9 to TRBJ1-2; 9 bases match TRBD1. V trimming: 5 bases; J trimming: 3 bases; junction bases outside the gene matches: 1. Germline V gene data show CDR1 as SEHNR and CDR2 as FQNEAQ (reference sequence). There are 13 residues in the CDR3.